This T cell receptor beta chain originates from a study of T cells in women clearing cervical HPV infection. Turning to the study itself: With HLA typing for only a few women, HLA confounding remains possible.

Clones were sequenced by immunoSEQ multiplex PCR, and TCRdb holds only the in-frame ones, with some missing. The sample totals about 16,000 clones. All donors had a single incident cervical HPV16 infection, not prevalent. As regards this clone: Antigen specificity is unknown. Read sequence stops 3 residues before the CDR3 end, and the germline J gene provides the missing end.

Study-level results: Repertoire richness, not evenness, was significantly elevated in CIN3+ cases versus controls. TRBV6-7 relative abundance averaged roughly 0.099% in cases and around 0.17% in controls.

The CDR3 totals 15 residues. Germline CDR1 and CDR2: SGHTA and FQGNSA. V dropped 6 bases and J dropped 7; count of bases not matched to a gene: 11. The sequence derives from a woman aged 18-69 years with a cervical HPV16 infection that either progressed to CIN3+ or cleared (not recorded which). Material: blood buffy coat. V and J are TRBV7-2 and TRBJ2-1; 8 bases map to TRBD2. Incomplete CDR3 DNA: TGTGCCAGCAGTCGGGGGGCGGGGGGCCGAAATGAG. Protein: CASSRGAGGRNE. The entire CDR3 sequence reads CASSRGAGGRNEQFF.